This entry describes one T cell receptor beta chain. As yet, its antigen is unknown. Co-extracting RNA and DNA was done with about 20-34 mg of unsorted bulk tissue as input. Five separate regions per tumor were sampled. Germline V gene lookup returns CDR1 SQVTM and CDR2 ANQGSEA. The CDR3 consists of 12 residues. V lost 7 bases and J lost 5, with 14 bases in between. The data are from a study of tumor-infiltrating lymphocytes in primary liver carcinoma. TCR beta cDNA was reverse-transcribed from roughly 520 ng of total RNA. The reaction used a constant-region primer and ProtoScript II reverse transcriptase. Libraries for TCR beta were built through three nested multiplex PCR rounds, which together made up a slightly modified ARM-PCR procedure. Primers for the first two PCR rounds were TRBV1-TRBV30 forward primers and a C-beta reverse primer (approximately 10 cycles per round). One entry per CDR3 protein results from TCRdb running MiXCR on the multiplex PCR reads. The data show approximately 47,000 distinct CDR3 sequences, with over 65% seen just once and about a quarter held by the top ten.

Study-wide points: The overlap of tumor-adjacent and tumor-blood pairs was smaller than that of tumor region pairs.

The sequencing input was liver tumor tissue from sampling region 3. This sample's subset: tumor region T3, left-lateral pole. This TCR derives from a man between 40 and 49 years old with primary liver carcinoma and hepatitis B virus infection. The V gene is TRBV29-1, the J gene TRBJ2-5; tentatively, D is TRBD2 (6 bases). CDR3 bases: TGCAGCGGCGGGATCAGCTGGGAGACCCAGTACTTC. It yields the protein CSGGISWETQYF.